What follows are 4 T cell receptor beta chains derived from one specimen sequenced in a study of T cell repertoires in cytomegalovirus infection. TCRdb ran MiXCR on the reads and lists one entry per CDR3 protein. The sample comprises some 700,000 distinct CDR3 sequences, 35% to 45% of which are singletons, and around 2.8% rests with the top ten. Sequencing input: PBMCs. These receptors originate from a human donor in good health (CMV status not recorded). Some clones in this sample may be carry-over from other donors' samples.

There are a few counts of this clonotype. The chain recombines TRBV6-5 with TRBJ2-1; D might be TRBD1 (6 bases). Between the trimmed V and J ends, which lost 5 bases and 10 bases, there was a span of 12 bases. The CDR3 consists of 12 residues. The V gene's germline CDR1 is MNHEY and CDR2 SVGAGI. As DNA, the CDR3 is TGTGCCAGCAGTAATACAGGGTTGGAGCAGTTCTTC. Its protein is CASSNTGLEQFF.

Many counts were recorded for this clonotype. The CDR3 here is CASSKGTGGEQYF. CDR3 coding DNA: TGTGCCAGCAGCAAAGGGACAGGAGGCGAGCAGTACTTC. V gene TRBV7-6 combines with J gene TRBJ2-7, with 8 bases identical to TRBD1. Losses at the gene ends were 5 bases for V and 6 bases for J; bases not matched to a gene: 6. The CDR3 is made up of 13 amino acids. Germline loops: CDR1 SGHVS, CDR2 FNYEAQ.

The gene calls are TRBV5-4 and TRBJ2-2; D perhaps matches TRBD1 (5 bases). The CDR3 loop spans 15 amino acids. Trimming pared 4 bases from V and 0 bases from J, leaving 10 bases between. The germline V gene encodes CDR1 SGHNT and CDR2 YYREEE (reference sequence). The CDR3 here is CASSADIANTGELFF. In nucleotides, the CDR3 is TGTGCCAGCAGCGCGGACATTGCGAACACCGGGGAGCTGTTTTTT.

At least ten counts were recorded for this clonotype. The chain joins TRBV7-2 to TRBJ2-1, with TRBD1 identical over 8 bases. The V and J ends lost 0 bases and 2 bases, in that order; junction bases with no gene match: 3. The CDR3 is 16 residues long. CDR1 is SGHTA and CDR2 is FQGNSA in the germline V gene. CDR3 protein: CASSLARDRTYNEQFF. The CDR3 DNA follows: TGTGCCAGCAGCTTAGCCCGGGACAGGACCTACAATGAGCAGTTCTTC.